This T cell receptor beta chain is drawn from a study of blood T cell repertoires in COVID-19. As for the study in general: Researchers got acute and convalescent COVID-19 samples from the United States, Italy and Spain. PBMCs, B-cell-depleted T cells, or T cells provided the cDNA or gDNA that made up the material.

The CDR3 sequence is 14 residues long. V lost 4 bases and J lost 3; bases outside the gene matches: 5. Germline CDR1 SGHTA, CDR2 FQGNSA. As originally analysed: Estimation of nucleated cell counts relied on the amplification of reference gene primers. Assay used: immunoSEQ multiplex PCR; TCRdb lists only in-frame clones, some missing. V and J calls and clone size are as listed in that table; D and trimming were resolved from the DNA. This table holds 150,000 to 200,000 clones, about 87% found once. The source material was peripheral blood. This sequence was found in a man younger than 30 with active or convalescent COVID-19. J is TRBJ1-2 and V is TRBV7-2; 7 positions match TRBD1. The CDR3 DNA reads as TGTGCCAGCAGCTCAGGGACAGCTCACTATGGCTACACCTTC. Amino acid sequence: CASSSGTAHYGYTF. The variable domain in full, completed from reference TRBV7-2 and TRBJ1-2, reads GAGVSQSPSNKVTEKGKDVELRCDPISGHTALYWYRQSLGQGLEFLIYFQGNSAPDKSGLPSDRFSAERTGGSVSTLTIQRTQQEDSAVYLCASSSGTAHYGYTFGSGTRLTVV.